Included here is one T cell receptor (beta chain) sequence, with context. Trimming removed 10 bases from V and 0 bases from J; junction bases left unmatched: 9. Germline CDR1 ENHRY, CDR2 SYGVKD. The CDR3 length is 16 residues. The data stem from a study of blood T cell repertoires in COVID-19. Study in general: Nucleic acid was either cDNA or gDNA, and it came from T cells, B-cell-depleted T cells, or PBMCs.

Measured with immunoSEQ multiplex PCR; TCRdb has only the in-frame clones, and not every one. The sample records approximately 25,000 clones, approximately 80% being singletons. Source material: peripheral blood. The clonotype was recovered from an elderly woman with acute or convalescent COVID-19. The J gene is TRBJ1-6, the V gene TRBV10-3, with 7 bases fitting TRBD1. CDR3 region: CATTGTESSYNSPLHF. DNA for the CDR3: TGTGCCACTACCGGGACAGAGAGCTCCTATAATTCACCCCTCCACTTT.